The 15 T cell receptor beta chains listed next were all sequenced from one sample in a study of blood T cells in healthy people across ages. The second PCR ran roughly 7 to 12 cycles with a sample-barcoded 5' primer and J-beta primers. TCRdb redid the calling of the 5' RACE reads with MiXCR, one entry per CDR3 protein. This table holds 550,000 to 600,000 distinct CDR3 sequences, 40% to 50% found once. Sequencing input: blood. All receptors come from a man of 80 years or more in good health.

This clonotype was seen only a few times. The genes are TRBV20-1 and TRBJ2-1; D unresolved. V lost 1 base and J lost 10, with 11 bases in between. CDR3 size: 12 residues. CDR1 and CDR2 (germline): DFQATT, SNEGSKA (reference sequence). The CDR3 coding sequence is TGCAGTGCTAGAGTAATGGGTGGCGAGCAGTTCTTC. Translated, it gives CSARVMGGEQFF.

The chain recombines TRBV29-1 with TRBJ2-5; 10 bases align to TRBD2. Germline V gene sequence: CDR1 SQVTM, CDR2 ANQGSEA. J was trimmed by 11 bases and V by 7 bases; bases with no gene match: 16. The CDR3 loop spans 14 amino acids. CDR3 DNA: TGCAGCGACACCGGGACTAGCGTAGGGGTTGAGCAGTACTTC. Amino acids: CSDTGTSVGVEQYF.

About this clonotype itself: One end of the junction fails to match germline, which may point to a read error. The rearrangement uses TRBV25-1 and TRBJ1-2; D is undetermined. CDR3 length: 15 residues. Germline V gene data show CDR1 as MGHDK and CDR2 as SYGVNS. Written as DNA, the CDR3 is TGTGTCAGCAGTGACCACGGGCCTGCCGACTATGGCTACACCTTC. It yields the protein CVSSDHGPADYGYTF.

This CDR3 reads CASSARDTTTYEQYF. CDR3 nucleotides: TGTGCCAGCAGCGCCCGGGACACCACAACCTACGAGCAGTACTTC. V and J are TRBV9 and TRBJ2-5; a weak D match, TRBD1 (6 bases). With the DNA end fitting TRBJ2-7 better, the J assignment may be wrong. This CDR3 comprises 15 residues. Germline CDR1 reads SGDLS; CDR2 reads YYNGEE.

This clonotype was observed a few times. The chain combines TRBV20-1 with TRBJ1-2; no reliable D call. Germline V gives CDR1 DFQATT, CDR2 SNEGSKA (reference sequence). The CDR3 is 16 residues long. Between the trimmed V and J ends, which lost 1 base and 4 bases, there was a span of 19 bases. CDR3 protein: CSARAAELPLGYGYTF. In nucleotides, the CDR3 is TGCAGTGCTAGAGCCGCCGAATTACCTCTAGGCTATGGCTACACCTTC.

The sample holds a few counts of this clonotype. This chain connects TRBV20-1 to TRBJ2-7, with 10 nucleotides matching TRBD2. CDR3 length equals 15 residues. V lost 2 bases to trimming and J lost 4 bases; unmatched junction nucleotides: 8. Looked up from germline, CDR1 is DFQATT and CDR2 is SNEGSKA (reference sequence). The DNA for the CDR3 is TGCAGTGCTAGAAAACCGGGACTAGCGAATTACGAGCAGTACTTC. As protein: CSARKPGLANYEQYF.

The genes are TRBV18 and TRBJ1-1, with unresolved D. CDR3 length equals 14 residues. CDR1 and CDR2 (germline): KGHSH, LQKENI. Trimming removed 6 bases at V and 0 bases at J, with 11 bases between. The CDR3 DNA sequence: TGTGCCAGCTCCCGGGCCTTACTGAACACTGAAGCTTTCTTT. Protein sequence: CASSRALLNTEAFF.

The chain links TRBV29-1 to TRBJ2-2; the D is unclear. This CDR3 comprises 14 residues. The germline V and J ends were trimmed by 5 bases and 6 bases, with 16 bases remaining between them. Germline CDR1 and CDR2: SQVTM and ANQGSEA. The DNA for the CDR3 is TGCAGCGTTTTGTTGATGGGGAAATCCGGGGAGCTGTTTTTT. It specifies CSVLLMGKSGELFF.

The chain employs TRBV7-2 and TRBJ1-5; D not resolved. The V end was cut by 1 base, the J end by 2 bases, with 9 bases between. Germline lookup yields CDR1 SGHTA and CDR2 FQGNSA. The CDR3 runs to 15 residues. The CDR3 DNA sequence: TGTGCCAGCAGCTTAGGAGGGTTGGGCAATCAGCCCCAGCATTTT. This gives the protein CASSLGGLGNQPQHF.

This clonotype occurred a few times. This sequence joins TRBV5-1 and TRBJ1-1; 11 bases agree with TRBD1. Trimming cost V 2 bases and J 6 bases; bases outside gene matches: 9. The CDR3 length is 16 residues. CDR1 is SGHRS and CDR2 is YFSETQ in the germline V gene. CDR3 region: CASSLRPGQGGPEAFF. In DNA form, the CDR3 reads TGCGCCAGCAGCTTACGACCGGGACAGGGGGGTCCTGAAGCTTTCTTT.

In its sample, this clonotype was seen a few times. This chain uses TRBV5-6 with TRBJ1-6; possible D gene TRBD1, 6 bases. The CDR3 has 18 amino acids. CDR1 and CDR2 (germline): SGHDT, YYEEEE. V was shortened by 0 bases and J by 0 bases, with 13 bases between the two germline ends. The DNA for the CDR3 is TGTGCCAGCAGCTTGGTGGCAGGGGTGTACTCCTATAATTCACCCCTCCACTTT. Translation: CASSLVAGVYSYNSPLHF.

The chain recombines TRBV20-1 with TRBJ2-1, with no clear D. The CDR3 is 14 amino acids. Germline V gene lookup returns CDR1 DFQATT and CDR2 SNEGSKA (reference sequence). Trimming cost V 1 base and J 9 bases, with 16 bases left between them. CDR3 DNA sequence: TGCAGTGCTAGAGGTAGCAAGACGGTCGTTGAGCAGTTCTTC. Translating it yields CSARGSKTVVEQFF.

To note about this clonotype: A much bigger clone sits one base away, suggesting this may be a read error. V usage is TRBV18 and J usage is TRBJ2-5, with D possibly called TRBD1 or TRBD2 (5 bases each). This CDR3 region has 15 residues. CDR1 is KGHSH, CDR2 LQKENI, per germline. V gave up 4 bases and J gave up 1 base, with 13 bases separating them. CDR3 in amino acids: CASSLRRDGQETQYF. As DNA, the CDR3 is TGTGCCAGCTCACTTCGCCGGGACGGCCAAGAGACCCAGTACTTC. The whole variable domain, filled in from reference TRBV18 and TRBJ2-5, reads NAGVMQNPRHLVRRRGQEARLRCSPMKGHSHVYWYRQLPEEGLKFMVYLQKENIIDESGMPKERFSAEFPKEGPSILRIQQVVRGDSAAYFCASSLRRDGQETQYFGPGTRLLVL.

This clonotype has just a few counts. This chain connects TRBV28 to TRBJ2-3, with TRBD2 matching over 9 bases. V lost 5 bases, J lost 4 bases, and 10 bases stayed unmatched. Germline assignment: CDR1 MDHEN and CDR2 SYDVKM. The CDR3 loop spans 16 amino acids. Here the CDR3 DNA reads TGTGCCAGCAGTCCAGTTGGTCTAGCGGGATCAGATACGCAGTATTTT. Its translation is CASSPVGLAGSDTQYF. Combining the CDR3 with reference TRBV28 and TRBJ2-3 gives the whole variable domain DVKVTQSSRYLVKRTGEKVFLECVQDMDHENMFWYRQDPGLGLRLIYFSYDVKMKEKGDIPEGYSVSREKKERFSLILESASTNQTSMYLCASSPVGLAGSDTQYFGPGTRLTVL.

In this sample, this clonotype turned up a few times. V usage is TRBV20-1 and J usage is TRBJ2-1; 14 bases match TRBD2. Losses at the gene ends were 6 bases for V and 6 bases for J; bases not matched to a gene: 1. Germline V lookup: CDR1 DFQATT, CDR2 SNEGSKA (reference sequence). The CDR3 contains 13 residues. The CDR3 DNA follows: TGCAGTGCGACTAGCGGGAGGGCCAATGAGCAGTTCTTC. Translation gives CSATSGRANEQFF.